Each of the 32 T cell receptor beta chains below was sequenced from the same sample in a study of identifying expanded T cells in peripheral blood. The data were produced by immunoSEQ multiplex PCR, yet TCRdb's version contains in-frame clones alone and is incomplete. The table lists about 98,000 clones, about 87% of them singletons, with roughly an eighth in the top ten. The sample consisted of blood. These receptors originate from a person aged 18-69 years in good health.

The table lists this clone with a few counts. The CDR3 DNA reads TGTGCCAGCAGCTTGGGCAGGGGTGGAAACACCATATATTTT. Its protein is CASSLGRGGNTIYF. The rearrangement joins TRBV7-2 to TRBJ1-3; TRBD1 might be the D (6 bases). CDR1 SGHTA and CDR2 FQGNSA come from the germline V gene. The CDR3 totals 14 residues. The ends were cut back, 3 bases at V and 3 bases at J, with 9 bases in the middle.

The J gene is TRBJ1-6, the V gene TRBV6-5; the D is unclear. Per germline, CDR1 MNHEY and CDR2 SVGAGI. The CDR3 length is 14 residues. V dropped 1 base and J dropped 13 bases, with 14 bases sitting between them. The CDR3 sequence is CASSYLVEVPPLHF. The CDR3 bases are TGTGCCAGCAGTTACTTAGTGGAGGTACCCCCCCTCCACTTT.

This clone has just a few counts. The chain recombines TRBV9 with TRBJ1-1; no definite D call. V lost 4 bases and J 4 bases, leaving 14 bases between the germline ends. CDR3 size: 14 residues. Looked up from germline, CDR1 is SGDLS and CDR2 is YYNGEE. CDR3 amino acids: CASSIAPESTEAFF. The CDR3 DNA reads TGTGCCAGCAGCATCGCCCCAGAATCCACTGAAGCTTTCTTT. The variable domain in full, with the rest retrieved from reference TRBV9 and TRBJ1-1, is DSGVTQTPKHLITATGQRVTLRCSPRSGDLSVYWYQQSLDQGLQFLIQYYNGEERAKGNILERFSAQQFPDLHSELNLSSLELGDSALYFCASSIAPESTEAFFGQGTRLTVV.

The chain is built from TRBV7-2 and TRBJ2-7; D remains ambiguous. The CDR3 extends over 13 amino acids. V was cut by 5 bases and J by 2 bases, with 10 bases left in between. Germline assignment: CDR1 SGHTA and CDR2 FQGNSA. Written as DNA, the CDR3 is TGTGCCAGCAGCAAAGTACTCCCCTACGAGCAGTACTTC. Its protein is CASSKVLPYEQYF.

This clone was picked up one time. CDR3 in amino acids: CATSRESGGGNTIYF. CDR3 bases: TGTGCCACCAGCAGAGAATCAGGGGGCGGAAACACCATATATTTT. V usage is TRBV15 and J usage is TRBJ1-3; TRBD1 aligns across 8 bases. Germline V CDR1 and CDR2: LNHNV, YYDKDF (reference sequence). This CDR3 is built from 15 residues. Germline trimming cut 0 bases from V and 4 bases from J; bases unmatched to any gene: 2.

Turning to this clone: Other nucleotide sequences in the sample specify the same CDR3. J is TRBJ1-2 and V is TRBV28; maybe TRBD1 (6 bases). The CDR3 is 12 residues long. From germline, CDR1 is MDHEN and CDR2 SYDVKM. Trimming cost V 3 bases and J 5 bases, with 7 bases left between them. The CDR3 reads CASSLQGYGYTF. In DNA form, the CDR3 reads TGTGCCAGCAGTTTGCAGGGGTATGGCTACACCTTC.

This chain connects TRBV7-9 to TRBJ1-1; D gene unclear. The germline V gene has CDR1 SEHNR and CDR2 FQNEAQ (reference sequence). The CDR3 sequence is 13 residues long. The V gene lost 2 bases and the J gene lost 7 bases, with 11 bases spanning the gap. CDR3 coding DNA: TGTGCCAGCAGCTTATCGGTTGGGGATGAAGCTTTCTTT. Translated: CASSLSVGDEAFF.

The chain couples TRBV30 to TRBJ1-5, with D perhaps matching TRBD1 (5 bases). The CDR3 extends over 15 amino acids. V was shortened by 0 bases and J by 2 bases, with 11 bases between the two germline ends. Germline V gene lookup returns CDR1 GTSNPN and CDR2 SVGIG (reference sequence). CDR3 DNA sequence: TGTGCCTGGAGTGTCCAGGGTTTGGGCAATCAGCCCCAGCATTTT. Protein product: CAWSVQGLGNQPQHF.

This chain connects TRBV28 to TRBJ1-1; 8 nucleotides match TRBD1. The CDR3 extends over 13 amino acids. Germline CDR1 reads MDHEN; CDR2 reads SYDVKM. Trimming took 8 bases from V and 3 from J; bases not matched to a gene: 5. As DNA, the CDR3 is TGTGCCAGCGTAAACAGGGGGGACACTGAAGCTTTCTTT. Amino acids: CASVNRGDTEAFF. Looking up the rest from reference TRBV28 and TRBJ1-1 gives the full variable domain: DVKVTQSSRYLVKRTGEKVFLECVQDMDHENMFWYRQDPGLGLRLIYFSYDVKMKEKGDIPEGYSVSREKKERFSLILESASTNQTSMYLCASVNRGDTEAFFGQGTRLTVV.

The chain's CDR3 is CATAGTEQETQYF. CDR3 sequence (DNA): TGTGCCACTGCCGGGACGGAACAAGAGACCCAGTACTTC. The chain combines TRBV19 with TRBJ2-5, with D perhaps matching TRBD1 or TRBD2 (5 bases each). Trimming cost V 10 bases and J 2 bases, with 14 bases left between them. In germline, CDR1 is LNHDA, CDR2 SQIVND (reference sequence). The CDR3 spans 13 residues.

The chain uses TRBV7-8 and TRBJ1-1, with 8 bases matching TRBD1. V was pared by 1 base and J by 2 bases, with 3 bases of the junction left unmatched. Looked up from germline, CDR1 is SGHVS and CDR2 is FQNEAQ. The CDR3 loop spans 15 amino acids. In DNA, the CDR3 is TGTGCCAGCAGCTTAGGCGACAGGGGAAACACTGAAGCTTTCTTT. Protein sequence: CASSLGDRGNTEAFF.

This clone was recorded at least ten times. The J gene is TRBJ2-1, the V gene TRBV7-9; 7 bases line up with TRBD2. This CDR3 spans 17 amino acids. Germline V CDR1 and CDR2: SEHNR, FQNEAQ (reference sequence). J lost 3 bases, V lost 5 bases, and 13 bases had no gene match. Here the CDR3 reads CASSKPASGEIYNEQFF. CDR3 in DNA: TGTGCCAGCAGCAAACCGGCTAGCGGAGAGATCTACAATGAGCAGTTCTTC. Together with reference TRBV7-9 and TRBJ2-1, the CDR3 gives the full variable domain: DTGVSQNPRHKITKRGQNVTFRCDPISEHNRLYWYRQTLGQGPEFLTYFQNEAQLEKSRLLSDRFSAERPKGSFSTLEIQRTEQGDSAMYLCASSKPASGEIYNEQFFGPGTRLTVL.

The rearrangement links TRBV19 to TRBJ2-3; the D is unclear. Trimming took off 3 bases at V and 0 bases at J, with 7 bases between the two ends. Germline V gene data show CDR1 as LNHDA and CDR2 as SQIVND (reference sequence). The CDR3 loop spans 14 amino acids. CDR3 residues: CASSMTPSTDTQYF. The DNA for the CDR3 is TGTGCCAGTAGTATGACCCCGAGCACAGATACGCAGTATTTT.

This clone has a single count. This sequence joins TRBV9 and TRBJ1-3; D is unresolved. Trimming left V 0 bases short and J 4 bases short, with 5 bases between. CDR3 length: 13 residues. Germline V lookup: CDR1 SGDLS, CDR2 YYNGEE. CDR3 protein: CASSVADGNTIYF. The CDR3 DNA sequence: TGTGCCAGCAGCGTAGCTGACGGAAACACCATATATTTT.

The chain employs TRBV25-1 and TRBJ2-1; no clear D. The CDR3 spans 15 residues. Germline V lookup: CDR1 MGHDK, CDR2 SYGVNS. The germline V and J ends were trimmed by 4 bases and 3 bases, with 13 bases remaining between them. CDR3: CASSAHRNDYNEQFF. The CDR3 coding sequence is TGTGCCAGCAGTGCCCACAGAAACGACTACAATGAGCAGTTCTTC. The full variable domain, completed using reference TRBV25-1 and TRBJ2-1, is EADIYQTPRYLVIGTGKKITLECSQTMGHDKMYWYQQDPGMELHLIHYSYGVNSTEKGDLSSESTVSRIRTEHFPLTLESARPSHTSQYLCASSAHRNDYNEQFFGPGTRLTVL.

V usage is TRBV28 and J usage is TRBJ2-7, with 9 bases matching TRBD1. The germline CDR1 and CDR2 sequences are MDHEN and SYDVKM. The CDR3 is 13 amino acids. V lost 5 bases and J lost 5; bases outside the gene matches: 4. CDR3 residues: CASSPRDRDEQYF. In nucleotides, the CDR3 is TGTGCCAGCAGTCCGCGGGACAGGGACGAGCAGTACTTC.

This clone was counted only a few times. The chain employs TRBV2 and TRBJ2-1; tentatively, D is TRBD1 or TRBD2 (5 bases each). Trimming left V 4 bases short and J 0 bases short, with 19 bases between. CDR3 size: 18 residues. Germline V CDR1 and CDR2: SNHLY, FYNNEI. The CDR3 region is CASSGGGSWRSSYNEQFF. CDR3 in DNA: TGTGCCAGCAGTGGGGGCGGTTCGTGGAGGAGCTCCTACAATGAGCAGTTCTTC.

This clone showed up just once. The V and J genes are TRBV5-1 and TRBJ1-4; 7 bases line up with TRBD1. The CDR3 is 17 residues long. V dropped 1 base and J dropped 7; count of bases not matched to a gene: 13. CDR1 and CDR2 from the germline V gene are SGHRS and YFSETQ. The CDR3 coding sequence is TGCGCCAGCAGCTTGACCTATCAGGGGGACTTAGGTGAAAAACTGTTTTTT. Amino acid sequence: CASSLTYQGDLGEKLFF.

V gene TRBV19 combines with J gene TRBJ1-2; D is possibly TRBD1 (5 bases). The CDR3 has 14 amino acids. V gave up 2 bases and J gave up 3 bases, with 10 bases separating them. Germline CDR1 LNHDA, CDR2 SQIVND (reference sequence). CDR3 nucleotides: TGTGCCAGTAGTATAACAGGCTACGACTATGGCTACACCTTC. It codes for CASSITGYDYGYTF.

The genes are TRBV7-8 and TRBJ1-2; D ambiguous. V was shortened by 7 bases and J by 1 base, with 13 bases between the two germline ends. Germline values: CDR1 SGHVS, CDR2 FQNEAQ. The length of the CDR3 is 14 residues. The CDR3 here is CASTPLGSNYGYTF. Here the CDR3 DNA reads TGTGCCAGCACCCCCCTGGGCAGTAACTATGGCTACACCTTC.

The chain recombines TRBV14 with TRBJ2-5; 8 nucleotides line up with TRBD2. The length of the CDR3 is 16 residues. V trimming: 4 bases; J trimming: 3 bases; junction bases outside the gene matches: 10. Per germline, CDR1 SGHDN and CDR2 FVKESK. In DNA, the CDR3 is TGTGCCAGCAGCCTACCGCGGGGGGACGGAAAAGAGACCCAGTACTTC. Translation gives CASSLPRGDGKETQYF.

The CDR3 loop is CASSLGAGRSSYEQYF. The DNA of the CDR3 is TGCGCCAGCAGCTTGGGGGCCGGGCGGTCGTCCTACGAGCAGTACTTC. V usage is TRBV5-1 and J usage is TRBJ2-7; D not resolved. The CDR3 runs to 16 residues. Per germline, CDR1 SGHRS and CDR2 YFSETQ. V was pared by 0 bases and J by 1 base, with 14 bases between.

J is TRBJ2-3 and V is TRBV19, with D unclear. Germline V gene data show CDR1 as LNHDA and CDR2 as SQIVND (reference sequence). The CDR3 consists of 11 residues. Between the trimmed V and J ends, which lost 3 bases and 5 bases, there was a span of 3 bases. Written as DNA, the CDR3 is TGTGCCAGTAGTATTGGAGATACGCAGTATTTT. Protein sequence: CASSIGDTQYF.

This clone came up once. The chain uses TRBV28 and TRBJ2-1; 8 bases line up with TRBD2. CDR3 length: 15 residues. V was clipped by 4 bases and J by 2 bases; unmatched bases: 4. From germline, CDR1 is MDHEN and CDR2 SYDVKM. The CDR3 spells CASSYSGITYNEQFF. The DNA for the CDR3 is TGTGCCAGCAGTTATAGCGGGATCACCTACAATGAGCAGTTCTTC.

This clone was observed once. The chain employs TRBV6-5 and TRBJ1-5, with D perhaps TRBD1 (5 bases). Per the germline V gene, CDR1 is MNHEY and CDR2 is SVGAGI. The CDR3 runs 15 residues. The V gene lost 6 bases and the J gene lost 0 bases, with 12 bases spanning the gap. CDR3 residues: CASSSDRYSNQPQHF. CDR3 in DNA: TGTGCCAGCAGCTCCGACAGATATAGCAATCAGCCCCAGCATTTT.

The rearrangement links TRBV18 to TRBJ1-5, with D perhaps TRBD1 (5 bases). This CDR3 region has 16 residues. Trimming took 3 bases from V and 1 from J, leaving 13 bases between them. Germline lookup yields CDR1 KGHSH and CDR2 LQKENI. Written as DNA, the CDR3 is TGTGCCAGCTCACCCCAGGGTTTTTCGAGCAATCAGCCCCAGCATTTT. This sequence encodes CASSPQGFSSNQPQHF. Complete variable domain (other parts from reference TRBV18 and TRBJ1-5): NAGVMQNPRHLVRRRGQEARLRCSPMKGHSHVYWYRQLPEEGLKFMVYLQKENIIDESGMPKERFSAEFPKEGPSILRIQQVVRGDSAAYFCASSPQGFSSNQPQHFGDGTRLSIL.

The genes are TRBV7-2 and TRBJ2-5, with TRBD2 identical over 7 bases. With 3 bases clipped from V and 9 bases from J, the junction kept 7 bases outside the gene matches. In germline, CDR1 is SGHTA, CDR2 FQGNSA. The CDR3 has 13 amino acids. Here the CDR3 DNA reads TGTGCCAGCAGCTTTGGGGGGAGGGCAGCCCAGTACTTC. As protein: CASSFGGRAAQYF.

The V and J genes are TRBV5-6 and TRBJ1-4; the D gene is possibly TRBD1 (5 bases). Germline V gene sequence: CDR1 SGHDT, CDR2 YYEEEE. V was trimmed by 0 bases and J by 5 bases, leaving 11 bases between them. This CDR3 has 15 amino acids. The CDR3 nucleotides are TGTGCCAGCAGCTTGGTTTCGGGGCGAAATGAAAAACTGTTTTTT. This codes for CASSLVSGRNEKLFF.

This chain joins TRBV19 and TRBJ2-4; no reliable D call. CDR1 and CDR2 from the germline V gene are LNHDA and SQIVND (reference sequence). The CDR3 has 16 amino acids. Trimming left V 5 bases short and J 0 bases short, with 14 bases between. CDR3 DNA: TGTGCCAGTAGTCCTCGGGTCTCCCTAGCCAAAAACATTCAGTACTTC. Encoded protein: CASSPRVSLAKNIQYF.

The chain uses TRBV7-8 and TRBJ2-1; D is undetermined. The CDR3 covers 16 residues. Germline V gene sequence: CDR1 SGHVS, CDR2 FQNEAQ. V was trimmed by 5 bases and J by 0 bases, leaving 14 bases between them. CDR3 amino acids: CASSRAGLSSYNEQFF. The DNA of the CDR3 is TGTGCCAGCAGCCGAGCCGGATTAAGCTCCTACAATGAGCAGTTCTTC.

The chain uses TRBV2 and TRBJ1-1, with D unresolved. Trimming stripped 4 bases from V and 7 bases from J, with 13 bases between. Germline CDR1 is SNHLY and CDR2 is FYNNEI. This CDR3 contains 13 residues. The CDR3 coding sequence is TGTGCCAGCAGTGGGGCCCGAGCGCTTGAAGCTTTCTTT. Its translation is CASSGARALEAFF.

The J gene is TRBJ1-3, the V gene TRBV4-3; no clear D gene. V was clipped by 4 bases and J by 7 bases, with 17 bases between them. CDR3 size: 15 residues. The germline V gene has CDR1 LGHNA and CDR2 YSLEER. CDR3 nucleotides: TGCGCCAGCAGCCGAGACCCGATTGATCTCAACACCATATATTTT. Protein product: CASSRDPIDLNTIYF.